This T cell receptor beta chain derives from a study of T cell clonality in common variable immunodeficiency. The study's findings and limits: In common variable immunodeficiency, TCR beta chains reportedly carried fewer deletions and N-nucleotide insertions.

CVID and control samples used equivalent genomic DNA input. Assay: immunoSEQ multiplex PCR; the TCRdb copy retains only in-frame clones and omits some. This sample has just over 20,000 clones and no singletons, with approximately 2.3% in the ten largest. J was trimmed by 7 bases and V by 6 bases; bases with no gene match: 4. The germline V gene encodes CDR1 MNHEY and CDR2 SVGEGT. This CDR3 has 13 amino acids. Donors gave roughly 4.5 to 9 ml heparinized peripheral whole blood. This clone has at least ten counts. As yet, its antigen is unknown. The missing CDR3 end, 3 residues past where the read stops, is filled in from the germline J gene.

Sequenced: peripheral blood mononuclear cells. The rearrangement joins TRBV6-2 or TRBV6-3 to TRBJ1-5, with 9 bases identical to TRBD1. The source of this sequence is a human donor with common variable immunodeficiency. The CDR3: CASRQGAWQPQHF. The sequenced CDR3 bases are TGTGCCAGCAGACAGGGGGCATGGCAGCCC.